A selection of T cell receptor beta chains follows, all from one sample in a study of shared clonotypes between healthy human individuals. Assay: immunoSEQ multiplex PCR; the TCRdb copy retains only in-frame clones and omits some. Among roughly 410,000 clones listed, approximately 97% were seen once. Sequencing input: memory CD8+ T cells sorted from blood. Receptors were obtained from a man aged 25 to 40 in good health. Each CDR3 is given with its conserved first and last residue. The D gene is left open where the match is weak. Size tells how often a clone was seen (once, few, many) or the class of an expanded clone, and some rows leave it out.

J gene | CDR3 length | clone size | D gene | V gene | CDR3 DNA | CDR3 protein
TRBJ2-1 | 18 | . | TRBD2 | TRBV7-9 | TGTGCCAGCAGCCCGGAAAACCTCATAGCGGGGGGGAACAATGAGCAGTTCTTC | CASSPENLIAGGNNEQFF
TRBJ2-1 | 14 | . | . | TRBV19 | TGTGCCAGTAGTAAGACTAGCTCCTACAATGAGCAGTTCTTC | CASSKTSSYNEQFF
TRBJ2-1 | 15 | . | . | TRBV27 | TGTGCCAGCAGTTTAGAGGACAGCTCCTACAATGAGCAGTTCTTC | CASSLEDSSYNEQFF
TRBJ2-7 | 15 | once | . | TRBV2 | TGTGCCAGCAGTCGATTAGCAGGAACCCCCTACGAGCAGTACTTC | CASSRLAGTPYEQYF
TRBJ2-1 | 17 | . | . | TRBV19 | TGTGCCAGTAGTTCGGTAGGGGGGAGAGGTTCCTACAATGAGCAGTTCTTC | CASSSVGGRGSYNEQFF
TRBJ1-3 | 13 | . | . | TRBV28 | TGTGCCAGCAGTTTAAGCTCTGGAAACACCATATATTTT | CASSLSSGNTIYF
TRBJ1-1 | 13 | . | . | TRBV15 | TGTGCCACCAGCAGAGATGCGGGCACTGAAGCTTTCTTT | CATSRDAGTEAFF
TRBJ2-3 | 14 | once | . | TRBV6-5 | TGTGCCAGCAGTTACTCGAAGCTGGGAGATACGCAGTATTTT | CASSYSKLGDTQYF
TRBJ2-7 | 11 | . | . | TRBV2 | TGTGCCAGCAGCCTTTCCTACGAGCAGTACTTC | CASSLSYEQYF
TRBJ2-3 | 16 | . | TRBD2 | TRBV7-9 | TGTGCCAGCAGCTTAGGGCTAGCGGGAGTCACAGATACGCAGTATTTT | CASSLGLAGVTDTQYF
TRBJ2-3 | 14 | . | TRBD2 | TRBV5-8 | TGTGCCAGCAGCTTGGATGCGACTAGCACTACGCAGTATTTT | CASSLDATSTTQYF
TRBJ1-2 | 13 | . | . | TRBV25-1 | TGTGCCAGCAGTGAATTAGCGGTGAATGGCTACACCTTC | CASSELAVNGYTF
TRBJ2-5 | 13 | . | . | TRBV2 | TGTGCCAGCAGTGAGGGTGTCTTCCCGCGAAAGTACTTC | CASSEGVFPRKYF
TRBJ2-5 | 12 | . | . | TRBV28 | TGTGCCAGCAGTCTAACGAAAGAGACCCAGTACTTC | CASSLTKETQYF
TRBJ2-2 | 13 | . | . | TRBV7-3 | TGTGCCAGCAGCTTAACAGGGTTCGGGGAGCTGTTTTTT | CASSLTGFGELFF
TRBJ2-7 | 16 | . | TRBD1 | TRBV28 | TGTGCCAGCAGTCCTCTAGGGACAGGGGATTACTACGAGCAGTACTTC | CASSPLGTGDYYEQYF
TRBJ2-7 | 14 | . | TRBD2 | TRBV4-2 | TGTGCCAGCAGCCTGGGTACTAGCGCCTACGAGCAGTACTTC | CASSLGTSAYEQYF
TRBJ2-1 | 15 | once | . | TRBV7-2 | TGTGCCAGCAGCTTTGGCAGTCTCCCCGACAATGAGCAGTTCTTC | CASSFGSLPDNEQFF
TRBJ1-2 | 11 | few | . | TRBV28 | TGTGCCAGCAGTTTACACTATGGCTACACCTTC | CASSLHYGYTF
TRBJ1-2 | 14 | . | TRBD1 | TRBV5-1 | TGCGCCAGCAGCTCTCCGGGACAGGACTATGGCTACACCTTC | CASSSPGQDYGYTF
TRBJ2-7 | 13 | . | . | TRBV7-3 | TGTGCCAGCAGCCGGGACAAAACCTACGAGCAGTACTTC | CASSRDKTYEQYF
TRBJ2-5 | 13 | . | . | TRBV19 | TGTGCCAGTAGTTCCCAGGGAAGAGAGACCCAGTACTTC | CASSSQGRETQYF
TRBJ2-1 | 10 | . | . | TRBV29-1 | TGCAGCGTAGGACACAATGAGCAGTTCTTC | CSVGHNEQFF
TRBJ2-5 | 16 | . | . | TRBV6-5 | TGTGCCAGCAGTTACTCTTGGCGGGTCCGTCAAGAGACCCAGTACTTC | CASSYSWRVRQETQYF
TRBJ2-5 | 14 | . | . | TRBV5-1 | TGCGCCAGCAGCTTGGAACTAGCTAGGGTGACCCAGTACTTC | CASSLELARVTQYF
TRBJ1-4 | 15 | . | . | TRBV7-9 | TGTGCCAGCAGCTTAATGGGGAGAACTAATGAAAAACTGTTTTTT | CASSLMGRTNEKLFF
TRBJ2-7 | 13 | . | . | TRBV5-8 | TGTGCCAGAGAGCCTAGAGAGTCCTACGAGCAGTACTTC | CAREPRESYEQYF
TRBJ2-3 | 16 | . | TRBD2 | TRBV9 | TGTGCCAGCAGCGTAGGCCACGGGACTAACACAGATACGCAGTATTTT | CASSVGHGTNTDTQYF
TRBJ2-6 | 15 | . | . | TRBV7-6 | TGTGCCAGCAGCCGACAAAGCTCTGGGGCCAACGTCCTGACTTTC | CASSRQSSGANVLTF
TRBJ2-5 | 16 | . | . | TRBV11-2 | TGTGCCAGCAGCTCTCGTAAGACGGTGGCGCAAGAGACCCAGTACTTC | CASSSRKTVAQETQYF
TRBJ1-4 | 14 | . | . | TRBV13 | TGTGCCAGCAGCTTAGGACAGATTAATGAAAAACTGTTTTTT | CASSLGQINEKLFF
TRBJ2-5 | 13 | . | . | TRBV7-3 | TGTGCCAGCAGCCAACAGGACGAAGAGACCCAGTACTTC | CASSQQDEETQYF
TRBJ2-1 | 15 | . | . | TRBV14 | TGTGCCAGCAGCCAAGATATCGCAGGTCTCAATGAGCAGTTCTTC | CASSQDIAGLNEQFF
TRBJ2-7 | 15 | . | . | TRBV4-1 | TGCGCCAGCAGCCAGGCGACGGTCTACTCCTACGAGCAGTACTTC | CASSQATVYSYEQYF
TRBJ1-1 | 16 | . | TRBD1 | TRBV4-1 | TGCGCCAGCAGCCAGGACAGGGGCGCGCGCCGGGCTGAAGCTTTCTTT | CASSQDRGARRAEAFF
TRBJ1-1 | 14 | . | . | TRBV11-1 | TGTGCCAGCAGCTTCCCAGGGAAGGGGACTGAAGCTTTCTTT | CASSFPGKGTEAFF
TRBJ1-3 | 15 | . | . | TRBV28 | TGTGCCAGCAGTTTGCGGACAGCCTCTGGAAACACCATATATTTT | CASSLRTASGNTIYF
TRBJ2-2 | 16 | once | TRBD2 | TRBV7-7 | TGTGCTAGCAGCCATTCTAGCGGGAGTCGGACCGGGGAGCTGTTTTTT | CASSHSSGSRTGELFF
TRBJ1-1 | 12 | . | . | TRBV29-1 | TGCAGCGTTGAAGATATGAACACTGAAGCTTTCTTT | CSVEDMNTEAFF
TRBJ1-3 | 16 | . | . | TRBV2 | TGTGCCAGCAGTGGGACAGAAAAAAAATCTGGAAACACCATATATTTT | CASSGTEKKSGNTIYF
TRBJ2-1 | 14 | . | TRBD1 | TRBV25-1 | TGTGCCAGCGCCCGGGACAGGCGAAACAATGAGCAGTTCTTC | CASARDRRNNEQFF
TRBJ2-3 | 14 | . | . | TRBV6-5 | TGTGCCAGCAGTTACTCGGGGTCCACAGATACGCAGTATTTT | CASSYSGSTDTQYF
TRBJ1-5 | 14 | . | . | TRBV5-1 | TGCGCCAGCGGGTCTCGGAGGACCGATCAGCCTCAGCATTTT | CASGSRRTDQPQHF
TRBJ2-3 | 13 | . | . | TRBV12-5 | TGTGCTAGTGCCCCATCACTGGCAGATACGCAGTATTTT | CASAPSLADTQYF
TRBJ2-3 | 12 | . | . | TRBV6-6 | TGTGCCAGCAGTTATGGCTCAAATACGCAGTATTTT | CASSYGSNTQYF
TRBJ2-7 | 15 | . | TRBD1 | TRBV13 | TGTGCCAGCAGCCCACCGGGACAGGGGTCCTACGAGCAGTACTTC | CASSPPGQGSYEQYF
TRBJ1-1 | 15 | once | . | TRBV27 | TGTGCCAGCAGTTTATCGTCCGGGGGCAACACTGAAGCTTTCTTT | CASSLSSGGNTEAFF
TRBJ2-1 | 17 | once | . | TRBV11-2 | TGTGCCAGCAGCTCGGCCCTTTTTATATTCGAAGGGCAGGGGAAGTTCTTC | CASSSALFIFEGQGKFF
TRBJ2-3 | 17 | . | TRBD2 | TRBV30 | TGTGCCTGGAGTTTAACCGGGACTAGCAGTCACCCAGATACGCAGTATTTT | CAWSLTGTSSHPDTQYF
TRBJ2-3 | 15 | few | . | TRBV14 | TGTGCCAGCAGCCAATGGCTCGGAGACACAGATACGCAGTATTTT | CASSQWLGDTDTQYF
TRBJ2-1 | 13 | . | TRBD2 | TRBV28 | TGTGCCACCAGCGGGAGCTCCTACAATGAGCAGTTCTTC | CATSGSSYNEQFF
TRBJ2-7 | 15 | . | TRBD2 | TRBV28 | TGTGCCAGCAGTCCACGGACTAGCGGGAGTCACGAGCAGTACTTC | CASSPRTSGSHEQYF